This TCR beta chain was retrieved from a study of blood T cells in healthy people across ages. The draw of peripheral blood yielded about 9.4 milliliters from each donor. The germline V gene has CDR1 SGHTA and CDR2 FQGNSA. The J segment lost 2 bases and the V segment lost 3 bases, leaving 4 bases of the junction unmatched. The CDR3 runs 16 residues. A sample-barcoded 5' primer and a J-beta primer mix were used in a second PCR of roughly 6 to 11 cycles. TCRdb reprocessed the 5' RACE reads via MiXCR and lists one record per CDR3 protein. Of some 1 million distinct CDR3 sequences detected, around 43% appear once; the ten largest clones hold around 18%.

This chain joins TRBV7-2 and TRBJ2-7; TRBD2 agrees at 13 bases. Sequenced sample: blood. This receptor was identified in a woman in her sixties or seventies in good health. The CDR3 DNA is TGTGCCAGCAGCTTGACTAGCGGGAGGCTGGCCTACGAGCAGTACTTC. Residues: CASSLTSGRLAYEQYF. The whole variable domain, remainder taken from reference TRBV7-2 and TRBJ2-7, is GAGVSQSPSNKVTEKGKDVELRCDPISGHTALYWYRQSLGQGLEFLIYFQGNSAPDKSGLPSDRFSAERTGGSVSTLTIQRTQQEDSAVYLCASSLTSGRLAYEQYFGPGTRLTVT.